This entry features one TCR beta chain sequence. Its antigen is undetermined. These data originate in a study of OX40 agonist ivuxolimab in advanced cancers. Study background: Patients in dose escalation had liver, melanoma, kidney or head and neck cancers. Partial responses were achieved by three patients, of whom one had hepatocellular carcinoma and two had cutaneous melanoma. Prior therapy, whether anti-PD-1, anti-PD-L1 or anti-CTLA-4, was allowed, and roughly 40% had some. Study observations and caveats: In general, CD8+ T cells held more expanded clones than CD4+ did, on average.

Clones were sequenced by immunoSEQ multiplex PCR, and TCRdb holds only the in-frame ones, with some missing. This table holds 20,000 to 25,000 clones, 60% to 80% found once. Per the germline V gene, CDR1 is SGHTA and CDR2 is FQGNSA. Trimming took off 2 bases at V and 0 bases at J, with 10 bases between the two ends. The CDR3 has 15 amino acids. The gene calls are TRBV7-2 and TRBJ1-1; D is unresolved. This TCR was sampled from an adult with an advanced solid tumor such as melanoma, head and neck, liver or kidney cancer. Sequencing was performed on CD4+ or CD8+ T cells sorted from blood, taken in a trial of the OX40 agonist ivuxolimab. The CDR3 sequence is CASSLRGPLNTEAFF. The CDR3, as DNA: TGTGCCAGCAGCTTACGAGGGCCCTTGAACACTGAAGCTTTCTTT.